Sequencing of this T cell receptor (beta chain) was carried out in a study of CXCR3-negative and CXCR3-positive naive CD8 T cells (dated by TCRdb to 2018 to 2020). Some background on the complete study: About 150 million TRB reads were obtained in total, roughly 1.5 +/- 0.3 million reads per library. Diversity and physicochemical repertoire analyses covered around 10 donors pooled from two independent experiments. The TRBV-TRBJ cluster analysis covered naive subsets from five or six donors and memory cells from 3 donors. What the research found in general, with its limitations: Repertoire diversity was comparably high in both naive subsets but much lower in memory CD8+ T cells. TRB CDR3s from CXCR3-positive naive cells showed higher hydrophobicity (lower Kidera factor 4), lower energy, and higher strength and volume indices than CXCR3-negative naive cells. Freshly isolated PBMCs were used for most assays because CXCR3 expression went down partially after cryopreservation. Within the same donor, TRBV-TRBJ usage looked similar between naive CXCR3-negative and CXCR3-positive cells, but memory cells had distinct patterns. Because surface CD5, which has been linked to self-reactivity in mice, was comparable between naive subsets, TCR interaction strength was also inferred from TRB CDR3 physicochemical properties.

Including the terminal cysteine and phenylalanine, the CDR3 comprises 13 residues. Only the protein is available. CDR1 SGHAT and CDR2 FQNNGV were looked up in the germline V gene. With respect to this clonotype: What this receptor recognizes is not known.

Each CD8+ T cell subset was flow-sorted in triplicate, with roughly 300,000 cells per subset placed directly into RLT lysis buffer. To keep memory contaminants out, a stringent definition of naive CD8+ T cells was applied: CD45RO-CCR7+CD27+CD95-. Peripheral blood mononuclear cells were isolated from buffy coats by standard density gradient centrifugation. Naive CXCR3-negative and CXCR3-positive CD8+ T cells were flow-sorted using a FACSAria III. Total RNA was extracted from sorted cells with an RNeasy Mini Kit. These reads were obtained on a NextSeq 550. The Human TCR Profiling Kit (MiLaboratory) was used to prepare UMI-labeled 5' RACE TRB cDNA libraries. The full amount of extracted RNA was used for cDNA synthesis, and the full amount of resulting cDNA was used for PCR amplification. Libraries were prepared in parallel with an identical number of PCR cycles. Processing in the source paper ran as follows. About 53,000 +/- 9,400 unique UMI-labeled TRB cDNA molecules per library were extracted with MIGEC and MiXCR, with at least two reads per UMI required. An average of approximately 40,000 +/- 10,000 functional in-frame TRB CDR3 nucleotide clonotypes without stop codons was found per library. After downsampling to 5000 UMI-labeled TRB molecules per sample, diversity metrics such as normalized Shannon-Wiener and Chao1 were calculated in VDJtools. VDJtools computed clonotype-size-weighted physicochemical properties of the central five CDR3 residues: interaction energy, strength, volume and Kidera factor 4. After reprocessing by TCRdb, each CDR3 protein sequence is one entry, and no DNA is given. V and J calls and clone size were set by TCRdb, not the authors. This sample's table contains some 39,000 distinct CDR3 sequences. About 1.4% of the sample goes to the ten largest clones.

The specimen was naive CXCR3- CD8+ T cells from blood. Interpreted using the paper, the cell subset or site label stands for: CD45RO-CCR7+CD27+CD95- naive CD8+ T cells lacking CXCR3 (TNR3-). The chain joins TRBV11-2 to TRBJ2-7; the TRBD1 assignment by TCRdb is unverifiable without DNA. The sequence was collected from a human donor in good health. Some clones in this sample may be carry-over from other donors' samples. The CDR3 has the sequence CASSRTTAYEQYF.